This T cell receptor beta chain appears in the sequencing data of a study of T-cell reconstitution after alpha-beta-depleted transplantation in children. Unique molecular identifiers were incorporated when the TCRbeta library was constructed. TCRdb analysed the PCR reads with MiXCR anew, one entry per CDR3 protein. This sample carries nearly 550,000 distinct CDR3 sequences, approximately 20% of them seen once, and the ten largest clones take 2.5% to 3.5%. Trimming cost V 0 bases and J 11 bases; bases outside gene matches: 4. The CDR3 spans 13 residues. The germline gives CDR1 LNHNV, CDR2 YYDKDF (reference sequence).

The sequence was collected from a human donor who donated a stem cell graft to a child with acute lymphoblastic leukemia. The rearrangement uses TRBV15 and TRBJ1-5; TRBD1 agrees at 7 bases. The sample consisted of PBMCs from the stem cell graft donor, taken from the stem cell graft. For the CDR3, the DNA is TGTGCCACCAGCAGAGACCCCGGACAGGCCCAGCATTTT. This encodes CATSRDPGQAQHF.